These T cell receptor beta chains were read from a single sample in a study of cytomegalovirus exposure and HLA in healthy donors. Assay: immunoSEQ multiplex PCR; the TCRdb copy retains only in-frame clones and omits some. This sample has about 120,000 clones; around 78% occur once, and the top ten carry less than 4%. Source material: PBMCs. These receptors all come from a woman aged 30 to 39 in good health and CMV-seropositive. The CDR3 runs from the conserved cysteine through the conserved F or W. D genes are given only for firm matches. Expanded clones get a size class; other rows say once, few or many, or leave the size out.

j_call clone_size d_call v_call cdr3_length cdr3_nt cdr3_aa
TRBJ1-1 - TRBD1 TRBV29-1 14 TGCAGCGTTGGGCGGAGGGGACAGGGTTTGCTAGCTTTCTTT CSVGRRGQGLLAFF
TRBJ2-7 - TRBD2 TRBV7-2 14 TGTGCCAGCAGCTTAAGCGGGGGACCCTACGAGCAGTACTTC CASSLSGGPYEQYF
TRBJ1-6 - - TRBV2 14 TGTGCCAGCAGAGGGGGACCCTGGAATTCACCCCTCCACTTT CASRGGPWNSPLHF
TRBJ1-1 - - TRBV30 15 TGTGCCTGGAGTGGTCGAGGAGGAATTAACACTGAAGCTTTCTTT CAWSGRGGINTEAFF
TRBJ2-7 - - TRBV5-1 14 TGCGCCAGCAGCTTGGAGGGGGTCTTCTACGAGCAGTACTTC CASSLEGVFYEQYF
TRBJ1-5 - - TRBV7-9 14 TGTTCCAGCAGCGACAGTAATAGCAATCAGCCCCAGCATTTT CSSSDSNSNQPQHF
TRBJ1-3 - - TRBV2 13 TGTGCCAGCAGTACAATGGGGGGGGACACCATATATTTT CASSTMGGDTIYF
TRBJ2-1 - TRBD2 TRBV19 16 TGTGCCAGTAGTATCTCCGGCGGGAGCTCCTACAATGAGCAGTTCTTC CASSISGGSSYNEQFF
TRBJ2-1 once - TRBV7-6 15 TGTGCCAGCAGCCCCCGCGCTACCCCAAACAATGAGCAGTTCTTC CASSPRATPNNEQFF
TRBJ2-2 - - TRBV25-1 15 TGTGCCAGCAGGAAACCAGGGCCCAACACCGGGGAGCTGTTTTTT CASRKPGPNTGELFF
TRBJ1-4 - TRBD1 TRBV2 13 TGTGCCACCACAGGGGATACGGGTGAAAAACTGTTTTTT CATTGDTGEKLFF
TRBJ2-7 - TRBD1 TRBV15 16 TGTGCCACCAGCAGAGGGGCACCGGGACAGGGCTACGAGCAGTACTTC CATSRGAPGQGYEQYF
TRBJ1-4 - - TRBV15 17 TGTGCCACCAGCAGAGATCGGACCACTTCCGGGACAAAAGAACTGTTTTTT CATSRDRTTSGTKELFF
TRBJ2-2 once - TRBV6-5 13 TGTGCCAGCAGTTCGGCGGGACGCGGGGAGCTGTTTTTT CASSSAGRGELFF
TRBJ1-1 - TRBD1 TRBV7-9 16 TGTGCCAGCAGCTTACCCCCGGACAGGGGAAACACTGAAGCTTTCTTT CASSLPPDRGNTEAFF
TRBJ1-1 - - TRBV7-2 15 TGTGCCAGCAGCTTAAGGGGGGGCAGGGCTCCTGAAGCTTTCTTT CASSLRGGRAPEAFF
TRBJ2-3 - TRBD1 TRBV9 15 TGTGCCAGCAGCCTGTGGACAGGCACCACAGATACGCAGTATTTT CASSLWTGTTDTQYF
TRBJ1-5 - TRBD1 TRBV28 16 TGTGCCAGCAGTTCCCCCCCCGGGACAGGGGGTGAGGCCCAGCATTTT CASSSPPGTGGEAQHF
TRBJ2-3 - - TRBV9 16 TGTGCCAGCAGCGTAGATCCGGGGTCTAGCACAGATACGCAGTATTTT CASSVDPGSSTDTQYF
TRBJ2-7 - - TRBV25-1 15 TGTGCCAGCAGTGAATGGTCCTCAGGGGCCTACGAGCAGTACTTC CASSEWSSGAYEQYF
TRBJ1-1 - TRBD1 TRBV30 14 TGTGCCTGGAGTGCGGGACAGACCAACACTGAAGCTTTCTTT CAWSAGQTNTEAFF
TRBJ1-2 - TRBD1 TRBV27 15 TGTGCCAGCAGTCCCCTCAGGGGGCACCTCTATGGCTACACCTTC CASSPLRGHLYGYTF
TRBJ2-7 - TRBD1 TRBV6-5 14 TGTGCCAGCAGCCGACAGGGGGATCTCAACGAGCAGTACTTC CASSRQGDLNEQYF
TRBJ2-5 - TRBD2 TRBV27 16 TGTGCCAGCAGTCTGCGACTAGCGGGGGGTCAAGAGACCCAGTACTTC CASSLRLAGGQETQYF
TRBJ2-7 - TRBD2 TRBV7-9 18 TGTGCCAGCAGCTTAGCGGCGGGACTAGCGGGGGGCACCTACGAGCAGTACTTC CASSLAAGLAGGTYEQYF
TRBJ2-2 - - TRBV27 14 TGTGCCAGCAGTTTGTACGGAGCCACCGGGGAGCTGTTTTTT CASSLYGATGELFF
TRBJ1-4 - - TRBV27 15 TGTGCCAGCAAGGGGGGGCGGGCAACTAATGAAAAACTGTTTTTT CASKGGRATNEKLFF
TRBJ2-7 once TRBD1 TRBV5-1 15 TGCGCCAGCAGCTTGCCCCCTGGACAGGGTACCGAGCAGTACTTC CASSLPPGQGTEQYF
TRBJ2-2 few TRBD2 TRBV4-2 14 TGTGCCAGCAGCCAAGAACGGGGGGCCGGGGAGCTGTTTTTT CASSQERGAGELFF
TRBJ2-2 - - TRBV28 18 TGTGCCAGCAGTTTGTTCAACCCGGGACTCAGAAGTTGCGGGGAGCTGTTTTTT CASSLFNPGLRSCGELFF
TRBJ2-1 - - TRBV18 14 TGTGCCAGCTCACCACAGGGGGCGGGGAATGAGCAGTTCTTC CASSPQGAGNEQFF
TRBJ1-1 few - TRBV6-5 15 TGTGCCAGCAGTTACTCGACTCGAAAGAACACTGAAGCTTTCTTT CASSYSTRKNTEAFF
TRBJ2-3 - TRBD1 TRBV28 14 TGTGCCAGCAGTTCCCCCGGGACAGGTGATACGCAGTATTTT CASSSPGTGDTQYF
TRBJ1-1 - - TRBV7-9 15 TGTGCCAGCAGCTTAGGGCGGATGATGAACACTGAAGCTTTCTTT CASSLGRMMNTEAFF
TRBJ2-5 - - TRBV2 16 TGTGCCAGCAGGCAGAGAAGGGGGTCTGGGCAAGAGACCCAGCACTTC CASRQRRGSGQETQHF
TRBJ1-1 - - TRBV6-5 14 TGTGCCAGCGCTGACAGTGGGTCGAACACTGAAGCTTTCTTT CASADSGSNTEAFF
TRBJ2-7 - TRBD2 TRBV6-5 14 TGTGCCAGCAGAAGGGACCGGGGGGCCTACGAGCAGTACTTC CASRRDRGAYEQYF
TRBJ2-7 once TRBD1 TRBV9 17 TGTGCCAGCAGCGTAGGGGTAGGGGACAGGGGGCAGTACGAGCAGTACTTC CASSVGVGDRGQYEQYF
TRBJ2-7 - TRBD2 TRBV4-1 15 TGCGCCAGCAGCCCAGACCCTAGCGGAACCTACGAGCAGTACTTC CASSPDPSGTYEQYF
TRBJ2-3 once TRBD2 TRBV9 15 TGTGCCAGCACTCCGGGGCTAGCGGGCGCAGATACGCAGTATTTT CASTPGLAGADTQYF
TRBJ2-2 - TRBD2 TRBV4-3 16 TGCGCCAGCAGCCCTCGGGGGGAGGGAGGCACCGGGGAGCTGTTTTTT CASSPRGEGGTGELFF
TRBJ1-5 few TRBD1 TRBV19 16 TGTGCCAGTAGTATTGCCAGACAGGGGAGCAATCAGCCCCAGCATTTT CASSIARQGSNQPQHF
TRBJ1-2 - TRBD1 TRBV27 13 TGTGCCAGCAGTTTTAGGACAGGGACTGGCTACACCTTC CASSFRTGTGYTF
TRBJ1-2 - - TRBV18 12 TGTGCCAGCTCAACCGGTACCTATGGCTACACCTTC CASSTGTYGYTF
TRBJ1-2 - TRBD1 TRBV10-3 14 TGTGCCATCAGCTTCGGACAGGCTAACTATGGCTACACCTTC CAISFGQANYGYTF
TRBJ1-2 once - TRBV28 12 TGTGCCAGCAGTCTAGGGAGGTATGGCTACACCTTC CASSLGRYGYTF
TRBJ1-1 - - TRBV5-1 13 TGCGCCAGCAAACGAGCCCCATTATCTGAAGCTTTCTTT CASKRAPLSEAFF
TRBJ2-2 - TRBD1 TRBV27 13 TGTGCCAGCACAATACAGGGGGCCGGGGAGCTGTTTTTT CASTIQGAGELFF
TRBJ1-2 - TRBD1 TRBV19 15 TGTGCCAGTAGTATCGTGGGACAGGGGAACTATGGCTACACCTTC CASSIVGQGNYGYTF
TRBJ1-1 - - TRBV7-6 13 TGTGCCAGCAGCTTACAGGTGAACACTGAAACTTTCTTT CASSLQVNTETFF
TRBJ2-5 once TRBD2 TRBV4-2 16 TGTGCCAGCAGCCCCTCCCTAGCGGGGGATCAAGAGACCCAGTACTTC CASSPSLAGDQETQYF
TRBJ1-5 - - TRBV9 13 TGTGCCAGCAGCGGAGGCGGGGGAGAGCCCCAGCATTTT CASSGGGGEPQHF
TRBJ1-2 - TRBD1 TRBV4-1 15 TGCGCCAGCAGCCCCTCGCACGGGACAGCGGGCGGCTACACCTTC CASSPSHGTAGGYTF
TRBJ2-3 - TRBD1 TRBV7-3 15 TGTGCCAGCAGCCTTGGGACAGGACGCACAGATACGCAGTATTTT CASSLGTGRTDTQYF
TRBJ2-7 - TRBD2 TRBV19 13 TGTGCCAGTAGTTCCAAGCGGGACTACGAGCAGTACTTC CASSSKRDYEQYF
TRBJ2-3 - - TRBV2 16 TGTGCCAGCAGGGGGCTTCCCTCTGGATCCACAGATACGCAGTATTTT CASRGLPSGSTDTQYF
TRBJ2-2 - TRBD1 TRBV9 17 TGTGCCAGCAGCCGGGTGCCGGGACAGGCGAACACCGGGGAGCTGTTTTTT CASSRVPGQANTGELFF
TRBJ1-3 - - TRBV5-1 15 TGCGCCAGCAGGGACAGCTACCGCTCTGGAAACACCATATATTTT CASRDSYRSGNTIYF
TRBJ2-7 - TRBD1 TRBV5-6 14 TGTGCCAGCAGCTTGAGGACAGGGGGATACGAGCAGTACTTC CASSLRTGGYEQYF
TRBJ1-1 - TRBD1 TRBV5-1 15 TGCGCCAGCAGCTTTGATACAGGGGGAAGGTCTGAAGCTTTCTTT CASSFDTGGRSEAFF